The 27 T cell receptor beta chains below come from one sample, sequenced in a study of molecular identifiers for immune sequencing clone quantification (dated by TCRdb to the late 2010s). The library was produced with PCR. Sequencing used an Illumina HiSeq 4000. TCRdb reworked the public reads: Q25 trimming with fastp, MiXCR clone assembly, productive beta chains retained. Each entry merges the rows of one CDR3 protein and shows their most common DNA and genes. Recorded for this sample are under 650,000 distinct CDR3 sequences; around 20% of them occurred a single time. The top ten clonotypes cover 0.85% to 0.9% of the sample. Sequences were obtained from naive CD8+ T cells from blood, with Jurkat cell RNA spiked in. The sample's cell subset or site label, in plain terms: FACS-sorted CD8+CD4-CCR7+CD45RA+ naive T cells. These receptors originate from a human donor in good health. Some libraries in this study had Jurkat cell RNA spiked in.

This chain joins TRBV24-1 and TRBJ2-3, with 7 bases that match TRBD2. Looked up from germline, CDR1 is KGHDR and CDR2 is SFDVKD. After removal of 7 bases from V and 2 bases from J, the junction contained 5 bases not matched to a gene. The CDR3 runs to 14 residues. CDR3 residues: CATSDLADTDTQYF. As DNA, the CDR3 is TGTGCCACCAGCGACCTAGCGGACACAGATACGCAGTATTTT.

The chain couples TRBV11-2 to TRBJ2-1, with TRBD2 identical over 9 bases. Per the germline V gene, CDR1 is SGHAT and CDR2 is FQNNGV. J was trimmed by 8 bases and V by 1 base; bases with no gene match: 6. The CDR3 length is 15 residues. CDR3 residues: CASSLGQRGVDEQFF. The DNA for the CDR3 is TGTGCCAGCAGCTTAGGGCAGCGGGGGGTGGATGAGCAGTTCTTC.

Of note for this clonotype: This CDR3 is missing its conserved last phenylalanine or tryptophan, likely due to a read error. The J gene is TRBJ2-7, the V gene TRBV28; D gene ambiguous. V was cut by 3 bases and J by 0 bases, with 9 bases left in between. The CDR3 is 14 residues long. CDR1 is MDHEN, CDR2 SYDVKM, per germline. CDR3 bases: TGTGCCAGCAGTTTGGGAAGAGCCTCCTACGAGCAGTACCTC. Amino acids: CASSLGRASYEQYL.

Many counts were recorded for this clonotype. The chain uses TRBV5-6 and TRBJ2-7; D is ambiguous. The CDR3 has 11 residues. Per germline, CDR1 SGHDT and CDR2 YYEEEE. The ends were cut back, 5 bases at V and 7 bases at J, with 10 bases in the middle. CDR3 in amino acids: CASSSRSEQYF. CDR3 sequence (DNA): TGTGCCAGCAGTTCCCGATCTGAGCAGTACTTC.

DNA for the CDR3: TGCAGCGTTGACCTGACAGGGGAGGACACTGAAGCTTTCTTT. Its protein product is CSVDLTGEDTEAFF. The rearrangement joins TRBV29-1 to TRBJ1-1; 8 nucleotides line up with TRBD1. Germline V gene sequence: CDR1 SQVTM, CDR2 ANQGSEA. This CDR3 region has 14 residues. V shed 3 bases, J shed 3 bases, and the junction held 6 bases outside the gene matches.

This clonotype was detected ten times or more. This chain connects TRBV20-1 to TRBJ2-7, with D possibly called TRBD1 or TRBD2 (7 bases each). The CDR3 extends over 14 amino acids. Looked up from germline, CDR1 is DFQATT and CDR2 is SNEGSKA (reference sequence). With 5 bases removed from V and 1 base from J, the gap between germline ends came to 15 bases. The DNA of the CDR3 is TGCAGTGCTCGCGACAGGGAGGGATCCTACGAGCAGTACTTC. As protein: CSARDREGSYEQYF.

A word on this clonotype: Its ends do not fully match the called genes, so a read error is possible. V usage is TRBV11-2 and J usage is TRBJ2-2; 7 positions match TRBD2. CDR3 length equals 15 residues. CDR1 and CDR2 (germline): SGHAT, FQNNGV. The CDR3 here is CASRSLAENTRELFF. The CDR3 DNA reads TGTGCCAGCAGGTCGCTAGCGGAAAACACCAGGGAGCTGTTTTTT.

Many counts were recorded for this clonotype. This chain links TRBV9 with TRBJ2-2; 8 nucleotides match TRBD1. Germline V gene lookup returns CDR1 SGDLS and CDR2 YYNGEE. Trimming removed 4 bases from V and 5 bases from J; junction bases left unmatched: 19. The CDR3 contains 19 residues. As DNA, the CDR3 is TGTGCCAGCAGCTGGTCGTTCAGGGGGCACACGCAGAGGACCGGGGAGCTGTTTTTT. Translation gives CASSWSFRGHTQRTGELFF.

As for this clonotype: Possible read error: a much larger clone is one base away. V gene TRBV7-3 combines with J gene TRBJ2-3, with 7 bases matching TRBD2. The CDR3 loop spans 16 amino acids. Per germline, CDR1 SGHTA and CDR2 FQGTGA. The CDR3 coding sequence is TGTACCAGCAGCTTAACACTAGCGTCCGGAACAGATACGCAGTATTTT. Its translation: CTSSLTLASGTDTQYF.

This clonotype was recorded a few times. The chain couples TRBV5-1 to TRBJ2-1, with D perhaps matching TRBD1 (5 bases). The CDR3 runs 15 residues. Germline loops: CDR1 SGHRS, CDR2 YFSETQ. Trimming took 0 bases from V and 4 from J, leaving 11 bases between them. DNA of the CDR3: TGCGCCAGCAGCTTGGGACAGAACCCTTACAATGAGCAGTTCTTC. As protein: CASSLGQNPYNEQFF.

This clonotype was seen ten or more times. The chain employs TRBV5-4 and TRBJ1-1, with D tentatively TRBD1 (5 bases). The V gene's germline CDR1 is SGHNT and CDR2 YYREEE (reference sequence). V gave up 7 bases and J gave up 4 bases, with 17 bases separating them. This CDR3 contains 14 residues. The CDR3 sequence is CASPGFRAGTEAFF. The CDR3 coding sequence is TGTGCCAGCCCAGGGTTTCGGGCTGGCACTGAAGCTTTCTTT.

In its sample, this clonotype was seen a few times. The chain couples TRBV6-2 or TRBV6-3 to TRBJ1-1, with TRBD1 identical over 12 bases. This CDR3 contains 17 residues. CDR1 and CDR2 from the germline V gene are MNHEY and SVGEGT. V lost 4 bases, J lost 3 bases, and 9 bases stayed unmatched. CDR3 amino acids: CASSSGTGGLVDTEAFF. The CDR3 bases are TGTGCCAGCAGTTCCGGGACAGGGGGCCTGGTGGACACTGAAGCTTTCTTT.

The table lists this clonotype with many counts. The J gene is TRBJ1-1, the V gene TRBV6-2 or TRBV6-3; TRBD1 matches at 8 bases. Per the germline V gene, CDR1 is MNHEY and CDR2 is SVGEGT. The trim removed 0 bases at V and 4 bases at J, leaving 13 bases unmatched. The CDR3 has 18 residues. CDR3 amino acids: CASSYSSGTGDRGTEAFF. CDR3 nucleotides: TGTGCCAGCAGTTACTCTTCCGGGACAGGAGATCGAGGCACTGAAGCTTTCTTT.

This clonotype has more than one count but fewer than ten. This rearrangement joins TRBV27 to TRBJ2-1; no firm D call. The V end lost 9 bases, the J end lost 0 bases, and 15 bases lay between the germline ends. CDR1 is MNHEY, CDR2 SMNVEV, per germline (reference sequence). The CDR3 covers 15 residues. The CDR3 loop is CASVSGVSSYNEQFF. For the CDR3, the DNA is TGTGCCAGTGTAAGTGGGGTGAGCTCCTACAATGAGCAGTTCTTC.

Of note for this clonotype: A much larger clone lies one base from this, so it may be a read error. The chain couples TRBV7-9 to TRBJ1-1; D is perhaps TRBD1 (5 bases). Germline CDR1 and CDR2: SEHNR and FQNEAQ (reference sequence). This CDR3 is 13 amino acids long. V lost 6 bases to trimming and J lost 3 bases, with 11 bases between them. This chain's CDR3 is CASRSGIYTEAFF. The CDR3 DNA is TGTGCCAGCAGGTCAGGGATTTACACTGAAGCTTTCTTT. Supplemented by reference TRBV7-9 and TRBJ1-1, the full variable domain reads DTGVSQNPRHKITKRGQNVTFRCDPISEHNRLYWYRQTLGQGPEFLTYFQNEAQLEKSRLLSDRFSAERPKGSFSTLEIQRTEQGDSAMYLCASRSGIYTEAFFGQGTRLTVV.

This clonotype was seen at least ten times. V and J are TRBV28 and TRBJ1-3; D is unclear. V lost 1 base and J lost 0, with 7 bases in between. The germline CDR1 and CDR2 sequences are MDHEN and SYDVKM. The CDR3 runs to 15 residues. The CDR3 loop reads CASSLSHFSGNTIYF. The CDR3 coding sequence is TGTGCCAGCAGTTTATCGCACTTCTCTGGAAACACCATATATTTT.

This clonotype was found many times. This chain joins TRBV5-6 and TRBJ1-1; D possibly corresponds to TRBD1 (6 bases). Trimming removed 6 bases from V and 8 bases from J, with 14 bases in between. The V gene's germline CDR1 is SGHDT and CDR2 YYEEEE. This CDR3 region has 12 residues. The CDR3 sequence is CASTKLGTEAFF. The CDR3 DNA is TGTGCCAGCACCAAACTTGGGACAGAAGCTTTCTTT.

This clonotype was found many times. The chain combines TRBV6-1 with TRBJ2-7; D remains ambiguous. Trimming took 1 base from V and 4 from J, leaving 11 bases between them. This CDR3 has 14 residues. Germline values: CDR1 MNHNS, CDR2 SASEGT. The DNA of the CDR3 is TGTGCCAGCAGTGAAGGACGACTGAGTTACGAGCAGTACTTC. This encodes CASSEGRLSYEQYF.

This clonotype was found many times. This CDR3 reads CSAALAGGTDTQYF. The CDR3 DNA reads as TGCAGTGCCGCGCTAGCGGGGGGCACAGATACGCAGTATTTT. This chain links TRBV20-1 with TRBJ2-3, with 10 bases lining up with TRBD2. CDR1 is DFQATT, CDR2 SNEGSKA, per germline (reference sequence). The CDR3 is 14 amino acids. V dropped 6 bases and J dropped 1; count of bases not matched to a gene: 4.

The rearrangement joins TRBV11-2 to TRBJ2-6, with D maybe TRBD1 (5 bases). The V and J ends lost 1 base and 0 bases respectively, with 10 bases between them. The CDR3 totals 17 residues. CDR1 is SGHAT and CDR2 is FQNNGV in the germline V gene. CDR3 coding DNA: TGTGCCAGCAGCTTAGGACAGTCGTCCTCTGGGGCCAACGTCCTGACTTTC. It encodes CASSLGQSSSGANVLTF.

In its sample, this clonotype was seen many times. For the CDR3, the DNA is TGTGCCAGCAGCCCTGGGGACAAAAACATTCAGTACTTC. Residues: CASSPGDKNIQYF. This chain uses TRBV7-9 with TRBJ2-4, with D unresolved. This CDR3 is built from 13 residues. Trimming left V 5 bases short and J 3 bases short, with 8 bases between. Germline V gene sequence: CDR1 SEHNR, CDR2 FQNEAQ (reference sequence).

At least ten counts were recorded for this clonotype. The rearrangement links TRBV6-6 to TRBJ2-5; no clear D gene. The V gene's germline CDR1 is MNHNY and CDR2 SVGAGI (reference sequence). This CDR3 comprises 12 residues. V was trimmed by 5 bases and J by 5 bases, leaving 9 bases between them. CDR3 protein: CASSALLETQYF. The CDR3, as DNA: TGTGCCAGCAGTGCCTTATTGGAGACCCAGTACTTC.

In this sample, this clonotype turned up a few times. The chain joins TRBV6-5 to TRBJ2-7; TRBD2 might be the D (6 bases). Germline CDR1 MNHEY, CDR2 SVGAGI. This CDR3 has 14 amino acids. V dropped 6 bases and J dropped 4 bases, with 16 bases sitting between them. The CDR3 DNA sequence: TGTGCCAGCAGACTACGTGATAGCGGATACGAGCAGTACTTC. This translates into CASRLRDSGYEQYF.

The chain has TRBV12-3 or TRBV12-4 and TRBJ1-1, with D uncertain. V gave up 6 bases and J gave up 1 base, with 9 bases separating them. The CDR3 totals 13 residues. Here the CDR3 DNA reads TGTGCCAGCAGCCCGAGTGCGAACACTGAAGCTTTCTTT. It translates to CASSPSANTEAFF.

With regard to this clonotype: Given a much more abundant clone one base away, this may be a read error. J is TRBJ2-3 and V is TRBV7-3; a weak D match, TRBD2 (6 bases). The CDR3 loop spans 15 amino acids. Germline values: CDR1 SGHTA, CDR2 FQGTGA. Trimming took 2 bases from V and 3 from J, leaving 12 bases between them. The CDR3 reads CASSLSRAGTDTQYF. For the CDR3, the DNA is TGTGCCAGCAGCTTATCAAGGGCGGGGACAGATACGCAGTATTTT.

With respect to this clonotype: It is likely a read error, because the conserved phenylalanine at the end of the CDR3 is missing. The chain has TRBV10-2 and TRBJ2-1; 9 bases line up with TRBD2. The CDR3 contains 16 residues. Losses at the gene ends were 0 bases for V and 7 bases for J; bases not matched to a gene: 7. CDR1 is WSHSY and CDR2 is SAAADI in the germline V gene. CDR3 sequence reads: CASSESGLAFRNEQFI. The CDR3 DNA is TGCGCCAGCAGTGAGTCTGGACTAGCGTTTAGGAATGAGCAGTTCATC.

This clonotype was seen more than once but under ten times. The CDR3 coding sequence is TGTGCCAGCAGCCTTACGTCTTTACGTGTGGAGCAGTACTTC. Its protein is CASSLTSLRVEQYF. The rearrangement uses TRBV11-2 and TRBJ2-7; D gene ambiguous. Between the trimmed V and J ends, which lost 5 bases and 7 bases, there was a span of 18 bases. Germline V gives CDR1 SGHAT, CDR2 FQNNGV. This CDR3 is 14 amino acids long.